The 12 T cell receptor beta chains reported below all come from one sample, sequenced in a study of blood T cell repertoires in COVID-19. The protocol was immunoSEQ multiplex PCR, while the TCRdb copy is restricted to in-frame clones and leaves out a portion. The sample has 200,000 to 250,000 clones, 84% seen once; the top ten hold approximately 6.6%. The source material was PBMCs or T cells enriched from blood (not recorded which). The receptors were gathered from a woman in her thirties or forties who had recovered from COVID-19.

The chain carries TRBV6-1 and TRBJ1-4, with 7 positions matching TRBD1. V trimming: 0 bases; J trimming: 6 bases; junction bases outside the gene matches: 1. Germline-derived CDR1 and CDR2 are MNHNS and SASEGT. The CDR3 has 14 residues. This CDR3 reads CASSEAQGDEKLFF. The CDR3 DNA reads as TGTGCCAGCAGTGAAGCTCAGGGGGATGAAAAACTGTTTTTT.

This CDR3 is CASSVGQGLYGYTF. CDR3 nucleotide sequence: TGTGCCAGCAGTGTGGGACAGGGGTTGTATGGCTACACCTTC. The chain couples TRBV2 to TRBJ1-2; 10 bases match TRBD1. Germline CDR1 reads SNHLY; CDR2 reads FYNNEI. The length of the CDR3 is 14 residues. The junction had 4 bases not matched to a gene; V was cut back by 4 bases and J by 5 bases. Based on the CDR3 plus reference TRBV2 and TRBJ1-2, the full variable domain is EPEVTQTPSHQVTQMGQEVILRCVPISNHLYFYWYRQILGQKVEFLVSFYNNEISEKSEIFDDQFSVERPDGSNFTLKIRSTKLEDSAMYFCASSVGQGLYGYTFGSGTRLTVV.

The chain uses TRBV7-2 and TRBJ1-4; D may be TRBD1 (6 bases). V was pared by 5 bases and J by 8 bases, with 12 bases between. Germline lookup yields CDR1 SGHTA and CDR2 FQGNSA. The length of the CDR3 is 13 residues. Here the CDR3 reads CASSVQGGEKLFF. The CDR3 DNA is TGTGCCAGCAGCGTACAGGGTGGGGAAAAACTGTTTTTT. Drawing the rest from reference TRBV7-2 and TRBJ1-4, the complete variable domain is GAGVSQSPSNKVTEKGKDVELRCDPISGHTALYWYRQSLGQGLEFLIYFQGNSAPDKSGLPSDRFSAERTGGSVSTLTIQRTQQEDSAVYLCASSVQGGEKLFFGSGTQLSVL.

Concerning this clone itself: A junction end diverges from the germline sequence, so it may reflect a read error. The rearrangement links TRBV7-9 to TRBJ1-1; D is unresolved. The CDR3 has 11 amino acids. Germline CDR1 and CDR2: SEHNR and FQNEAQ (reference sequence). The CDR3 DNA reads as TGTGCCAGCAGTTTAACCTTACATACCCTTTTT. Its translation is CASSLTLHTLF.

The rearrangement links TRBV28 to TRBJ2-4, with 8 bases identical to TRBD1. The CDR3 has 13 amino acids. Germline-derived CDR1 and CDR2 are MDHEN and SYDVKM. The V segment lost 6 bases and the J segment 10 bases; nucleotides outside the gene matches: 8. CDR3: CASRQTGAAIQYF. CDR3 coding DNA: TGTGCCAGCAGACAGACAGGGGCCGCGATTCAGTACTTC.

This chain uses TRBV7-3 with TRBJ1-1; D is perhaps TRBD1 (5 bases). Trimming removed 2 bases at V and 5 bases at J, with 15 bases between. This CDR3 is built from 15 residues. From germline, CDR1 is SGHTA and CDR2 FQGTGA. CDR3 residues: CASSLYGAGRTEAFF. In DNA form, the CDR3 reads TGTGCCAGCAGCTTATATGGGGCAGGGCGGACTGAAGCTTTCTTT.

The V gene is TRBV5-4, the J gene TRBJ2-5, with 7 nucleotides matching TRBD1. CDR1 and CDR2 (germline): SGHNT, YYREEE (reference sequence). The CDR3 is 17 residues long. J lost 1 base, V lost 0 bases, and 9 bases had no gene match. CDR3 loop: CASSLGPYTGVQETQYF. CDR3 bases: TGTGCCAGCAGCTTGGGACCCTATACAGGGGTCCAAGAGACCCAGTACTTC.

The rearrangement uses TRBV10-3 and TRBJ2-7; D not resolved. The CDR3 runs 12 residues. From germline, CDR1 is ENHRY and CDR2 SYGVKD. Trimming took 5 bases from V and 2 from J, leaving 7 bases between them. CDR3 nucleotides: TGTGCCATCAGTCCAGGCGCCTACGAGCAGTACTTC. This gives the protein CAISPGAYEQYF.

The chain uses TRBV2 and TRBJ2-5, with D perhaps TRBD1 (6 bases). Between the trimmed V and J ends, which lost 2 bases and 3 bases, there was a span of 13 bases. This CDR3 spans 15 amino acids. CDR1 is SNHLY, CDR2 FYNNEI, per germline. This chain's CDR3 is CASSERTAIEETQYF. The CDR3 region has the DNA TGTGCCAGCAGTGAAAGGACAGCTATAGAAGAGACCCAGTACTTC.

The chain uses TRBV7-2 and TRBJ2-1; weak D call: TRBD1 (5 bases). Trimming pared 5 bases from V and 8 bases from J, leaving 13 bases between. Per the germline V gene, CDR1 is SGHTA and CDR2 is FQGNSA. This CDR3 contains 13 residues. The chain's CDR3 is CASSNVGPHEQFF. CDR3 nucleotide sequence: TGTGCCAGCAGCAACGTGGGGCCCCATGAGCAGTTCTTC.

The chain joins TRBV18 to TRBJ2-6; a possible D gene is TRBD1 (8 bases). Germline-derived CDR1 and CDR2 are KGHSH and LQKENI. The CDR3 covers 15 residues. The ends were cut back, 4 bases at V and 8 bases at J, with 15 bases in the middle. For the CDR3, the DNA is TGTGCCAGCTCACAAGGACAGGGAGGGACCAACGTCCTGACTTTC. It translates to CASSQGQGGTNVLTF.

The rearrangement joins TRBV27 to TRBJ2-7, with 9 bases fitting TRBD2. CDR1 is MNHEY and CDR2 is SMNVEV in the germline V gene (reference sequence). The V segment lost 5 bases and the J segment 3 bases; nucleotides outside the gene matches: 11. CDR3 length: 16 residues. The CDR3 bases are TGTGCCAGCAGTCCATTGGGCGCTAGCGGGGACTACGAGCAGTACTTC. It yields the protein CASSPLGASGDYEQYF.